The 9 T cell receptor beta chains below come from one sample, sequenced in a study of vaccination effects on CD4 cells after COVID-19. The culture ran for approximately 11 days before CD4+ T cells were isolated. Participants were given two doses of BNT162b2 or mRNA-1273 vaccine. These receptors' antigens are unknown. Sequencing used immunoSEQ multiplex PCR; TCRdb keeps in-frame clones, though not all of them. The sample holds about 40,000 clones; under 70% are singletons and the top ten take approximately 7.7%. Sequenced material: CD4+ T cells from PBMCs cultured without peptide, taken after COVID-19 vaccination. The receptors derive from a human donor who received a COVID-19 vaccine.

This chain joins TRBV27 and TRBJ1-3, with TRBD1 as a possible D gene (6 bases). From germline, CDR1 is MNHEY and CDR2 SMNVEV (reference sequence). Deletions cut 4 bases from V and 6 bases from J, with 10 bases between. This CDR3 contains 13 residues. The CDR3 loop reads CASSSDRLNTIYF. As DNA, the CDR3 is TGTGCCAGCAGTTCCGACAGGCTAAACACCATATATTTT.

The chain couples TRBV9 to TRBJ1-3, with a weak D call TRBD1 (6 bases). The CDR3 totals 15 residues. Germline V lookup: CDR1 SGDLS, CDR2 YYNGEE. The V end lost 3 bases, the J end lost 3 bases, and 13 bases lay between the germline ends. In nucleotides, the CDR3 is TGTGCCAGCAGCGCCCTCCGGGACAATGGAAACACCATATATTTT. This encodes CASSALRDNGNTIYF. Variable domain in full (rest from reference TRBV9 and TRBJ1-3): DSGVTQTPKHLITATGQRVTLRCSPRSGDLSVYWYQQSLDQGLQFLIQYYNGEERAKGNILERFSAQQFPDLHSELNLSSLELGDSALYFCASSALRDNGNTIYFGEGSWLTVV.

In this sample, this clone turned up a few times. The V and J genes are TRBV11-3 and TRBJ2-2; 7 bases match TRBD2. The germline CDR1 and CDR2 sequences are SGHNT and YENEEA. The CDR3 length is 14 residues. V dropped 4 bases and J dropped 4; count of bases not matched to a gene: 3. CDR3 region: CASSSAGPTGELFF. CDR3 nucleotides: TGTGCCAGCAGCTCAGCGGGGCCCACCGGGGAGCTGTTTTTT. Full variable domain (remainder filled in from reference TRBV11-3 and TRBJ2-2): EAGVVQSPRYKIIEKKQPVAFWCNPISGHNTLYWYLQNLGQGPELLIRYENEEAVDDSQLPKDRFSAERLKGVDSTLKIQPAELGDSAVYLCASSSAGPTGELFFGEGSRLTVL.

In its sample, this clone was seen a few times. The gene calls are TRBV6-6 and TRBJ1-1, with 9 nucleotides matching TRBD1. The germline V gene has CDR1 MNHNY and CDR2 SVGAGI (reference sequence). The junction had 8 bases not matched to a gene; V was cut back by 6 bases and J by 6 bases. CDR3 length: 14 residues. The CDR3 bases are TGTGCCAGCAGGTCGACAGGGGGGTTATCTGAAGCTTTCTTT. It yields the protein CASRSTGGLSEAFF.

This clone was seen a few times. The J gene is TRBJ2-1, the V gene TRBV19; TRBD1 aligns across 7 bases. The CDR3 is made up of 17 amino acids. From germline, CDR1 is LNHDA and CDR2 SQIVND (reference sequence). V was clipped by 7 bases and J by 1 base; unmatched bases: 13. The CDR3 is CASTIGEYRGSYNEQFF. The CDR3 DNA reads as TGTGCCAGTACCATTGGAGAATACAGGGGTTCCTACAATGAGCAGTTCTTC.

The CDR3 region is CASSPSDETQYF. The CDR3 DNA sequence: TGTGCCAGCAGTCCGTCCGATGAGACCCAGTACTTC. The J gene is TRBJ2-5, the V gene TRBV6-2 or TRBV6-3; D is uncertain. The CDR3 length is 12 residues. V dropped 5 bases and J dropped 5 bases, with 9 bases sitting between them. In germline, CDR1 is MNHEY, CDR2 SVGEGT.

The chain combines TRBV5-1 with TRBJ2-2; 12 nucleotides agree with TRBD2. The V and J ends lost 0 bases and 7 bases, in that order; junction bases with no gene match: 7. CDR3 length: 17 amino acids. Germline V lookup: CDR1 SGHRS, CDR2 YFSETQ. CDR3 DNA: TGCGCCAGCAGCTTGGGACTAGCGGGAGTTAGTAACGGGGAGCTGTTTTTT. It codes for CASSLGLAGVSNGELFF. Drawing the rest from reference TRBV5-1 and TRBJ2-2, the complete variable domain is KAGVTQTPRYLIKTRGQQVTLSCSPISGHRSVSWYQQTPGQGLQFLFEYFSETQRNKGNFPGRFSGRQFSNSRSEMNVSTLELGDSALYLCASSLGLAGVSNGELFFGEGSRLTVL.

This clone has only a few counts. CDR3 residues: CASSQDDRGGPGNEQFF. The CDR3 region has the DNA TGTGCCAGCAGCCAAGATGATCGGGGGGGCCCGGGGAATGAGCAGTTCTTC. The chain recombines TRBV4-2 with TRBJ2-1; 8 nucleotides line up with TRBD2. Trimming at V came to 0 bases and at J to 7 bases, leaving 11 bases not matched to a gene. This CDR3 region has 17 residues. Per germline, CDR1 LGHNA and CDR2 YNFKEQ.

V usage is TRBV2 and J usage is TRBJ2-1; 8 bases align to TRBD1. J was trimmed by 6 bases and V by 9 bases; bases with no gene match: 13. Germline V gene lookup returns CDR1 SNHLY and CDR2 FYNNEI. The CDR3 sequence is 15 residues long. CDR3 DNA: TGTGCCAGTCAGACCGGGACAGGTATTCCCAATGAGCAGTTCTTC. It translates to CASQTGTGIPNEQFF.